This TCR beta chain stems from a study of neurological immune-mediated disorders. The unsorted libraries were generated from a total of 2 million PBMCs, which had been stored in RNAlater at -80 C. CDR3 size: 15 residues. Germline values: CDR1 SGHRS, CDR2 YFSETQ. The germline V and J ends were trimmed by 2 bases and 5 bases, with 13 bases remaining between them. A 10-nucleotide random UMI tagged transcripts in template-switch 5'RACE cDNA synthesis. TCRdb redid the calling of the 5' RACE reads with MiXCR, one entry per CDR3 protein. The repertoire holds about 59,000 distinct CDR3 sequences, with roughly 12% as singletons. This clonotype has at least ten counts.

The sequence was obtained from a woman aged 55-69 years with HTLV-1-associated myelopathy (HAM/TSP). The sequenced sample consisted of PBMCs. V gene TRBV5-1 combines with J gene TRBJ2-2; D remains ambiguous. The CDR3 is CASSLGNLVTGELFF. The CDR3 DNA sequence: TGCGCCAGCAGCTTAGGAAACCTGGTGACCGGGGAGCTGTTTTTT.